The sequence of this TCR beta chain was determined in a study of cytomegalovirus exposure and HLA in healthy donors (dated by TCRdb to 2016 to 2017). General notes on the study: According to an earlier analysis of 550 to 700 of the donors, 150 million to 200 million T cells yielded roughly 110 million unique TCR beta sequences and about 300 Gb of sequence data. In a later analysis, previously published TCR beta repertoires from about 670 donors were re-analyzed and high-resolution HLA genotyping was added so that TCR occurrence patterns could be studied. HLA typing covered class I and class II loci at four-digit resolution. The number of donors typed differed by locus, with roughly 620-630 for A, B, C, DRB1 and DQB1, approximately 500 for DQA1, 606 for DPA1, and some 440 for DPB1. The study profiled the T cell repertoires of 666 subjects by immunosequencing and related them to cytomegalovirus serostatus. Along with the approximately 600-subject first cohort, a separate validation cohort of over a hundred different subjects was used. Across around 400 genotyped donors of the cohort, an average of about 240,000 unique TCR beta nucleotide sequences per donor were sequenced, and approximately 17% of those sequences were non-productive. Because of strong linkage in the cohort, roughly five DR-DQ haplotypes were treated as single units for association and clustering. To predict cytomegalovirus infection status, the study brought together high-throughput TCR immunosequencing, statistical association of individual TCRs with disease status, and machine learning. An early release covering 550 to 700 HLA-typed donors comprised 250 to 350 gigabases of sequencing data and roughly 85 million unique TCR sequences. The study aimed to test whether signatures of past pathogen exposure could be identified by cataloging public T cell receptors. Donor age, sex, ethnicity and CMV serostatus were compiled together with the repertoire data. To decide whether each TCR beta V gene segment behaved as functional or pseudogenic, an earlier analysis of some 600 of the donors relied on high-throughput TCR beta sequencing. All discovery cohort repertoires had been generated using a single sequencing platform. The later analysis used no new phenotypic data to find candidate immune exposures, relying instead on TCR beta sequences and their occurrence across donors. Genome-wide SNP genotypes for about 65% of the 666 donors were used in a later genetic analysis, which treated that subset as a discovery cohort. The genetic ancestry cluster associated with self-reported Caucasian donors included around 76% of the roughly 390 genotyped donors. Study-wide conclusions, independent of this receptor: Some IMGT-functional V segments, including TRBV6-2 and TRBV6-3, could not be told apart with the 87-base-pair reads, so those segments were excluded. Cytomegalovirus status was reported to be diagnosed by the classifier with high specificity and sensitivity in both the original and validation cohorts. CMV serostatus was the only immune exposure information available for the cohort. This cohort had only TCR beta chains sequenced, and the lack of alpha or paired-chain data limited which features could be detected. In a later analysis, TCR association rates were found to vary across HLA loci, with the most associated TCRs seen for DRB1 alleles and the fewest for HLA-C alleles. A total of fewer than 200 TCR beta chains were listed by the study as associated with cytomegalovirus. The presence/absence analyses assumed that sequencing depth was roughly uniform across donors, and that assumption may not be true. A later genetic analysis reported fewer N-insertions in productive TCRs among donors in an Asian-associated ancestry cluster than the roughly 700-donor mean. A cluster of highly shared sequence variants was judged likely to represent a technical artifact of the sequencing pipeline. In a later analysis, HLA-associated TCR beta chains were found to be more clonally expanded and to have lower generation probabilities than equally common non-associated chains. In an earlier analysis of 587 of the donors, most TCR beta V segments appeared in productive rearrangements about 87% or about 30% of the time, broadly matching IMGT annotations. Correlated functional status among segregating V segments might be attributable to linkage disequilibrium, but an unknown experimental factor could not be ruled out. In a later analysis, most CMV-associated TCR beta chains were found to appear HLA-restricted, with HLA associations seemingly driven largely by CMV exposure. Three of the identified cytomegalovirus-associated TCR beta chains were confirmed in vitro to be specific for cytomegalovirus antigens. HLA typing was unavailable for some donors at each locus, so association tests used only the typed subset. While some public TCRs were present in many individuals, most TCR sequences turned up only very rarely across donors. According to a later analysis, parvovirus B19, influenza, CMV and Epstein-Barr virus appeared linked to several top co-occurrence clusters. A further reported finding was that TCR beta sequences accurately predicted the HLA-A and HLA-B alleles for most subjects in the first cohort. At a false discovery rate of 0.05, a later analysis linked some 17,000 TCR beta sequences to specific HLA alleles. According to the authors, the approach could potentially be generalized to other disease states and immunological phenotypes. When HLA alleles, especially DR and DQ, strongly co-occurred, attributing TCR associations to individual alleles was difficult. Because counts were too low, some 17 rarely observed V segments, including chromosome 9 orphons, were left out of the earlier analysis of some 640 of the donors. An association between a missense DCLRE1C variant and V-gene and J-gene trimming of TCR beta chains was found in a later genetic analysis and replicated in an independent cohort.

In total, 666 healthy bone marrow donors made up the cohort. All cohort members were sampled while nominally healthy, although unrecorded immune exposures were likely present. The donor tested CMV seronegative, placing the donor among the 300 to 400 seronegative members of the cohort. A peripheral blood sample was provided by each donor, and peripheral blood mononuclear cells were used for TCR beta sequencing. The Qiagen DNeasy Blood Extraction Kit was used to extract genomic DNA from the blood cell samples. Unmatched junction bases come to 3, with V trimmed by 0 bases and J by 4 bases. The CDR3 spans 16 residues, from the cysteine through the phenylalanine. Only the CDR3 DNA stays, 48 bases, in frame from base 1. CDR1 and CDR2, per the germline V gene, are MNHEY and SVGAGI. For this clone: Its cognate antigen has yet to be identified.

The library was obtained by the immunoSEQ multiplex PCR assay. For the multiplex PCR, a mixture combining 60 forward primers for TCR Vbeta segments and 13 reverse primers for TCR Jbeta segments was used. The CDR3 region of rearranged TCR beta genes was amplified from genomic DNA by a multiplex PCR assay. The Illumina HiSeq System was used to sequence the amplified TCR beta libraries as 87-base-pair reads. Per the original workflow: A later analysis tallied around 87 million unique TCR beta chains across the 666 repertoires, and around 9.9 million of those chains were shared by two or more donors. Raw reads were error-corrected and collapsed into unique sequences by a nearest-neighbor algorithm in which closely related sequences were merged to remove PCR and sequencing errors. To assign V, D and J gene segments, CDR3 sequences were aligned to IMGT reference sequences. Each retained sequence needed at least a six-nucleotide match to both a V gene segment and a J gene segment. Rearrangements were called productive when the CDR3 lacked stop codons and stayed in frame with V and J; all others were non-productive. CDR3 was defined by IMGT convention, running from the second conserved V-encoded cysteine to the conserved J-encoded phenylalanine. The earlier analysis of about 500 of the donors excluded sequences that lacked an unambiguous match to a single V gene segment. An earlier analysis of 587 of the donors classified V segments as functional when productive rearrangements were above 56.7% and as segregating when the standard deviation between donors was above 5%. A statistical classification framework was built for diagnosing cytomegalovirus status from the catalog of TCR beta chain sequences. In a later analysis, TCR nucleotide sequences were compared against IMGT/GENE-DB human TR gene sequences so that V and J genes could be assigned. Using the TCRdist pipeline, a later analysis assigned CDR3 sequences along with most-parsimonious VDJ recombination scenarios. In a later analysis, each TCR beta chain was defined by its CDR3 amino acid sequence together with its V-gene family, and reads lacking a unique V-gene family were excluded. To address suspected cross-contamination and a sequencing artifact, a later analysis removed a few hundred highly shared, low-generation-probability nucleotide sequences. In a later analysis, a clonal expansion index was calculated for each public chain from normalized within-repertoire ranks of inferred template counts. A later analysis computed generation probabilities with a VDJ recombination model fitted to out-of-frame rearrangements, and checked the results against IGoR. In a later analysis, TCR-TCR, TCR-HLA and TCR-CMV co-occurrence was scored with hypergeometric tests, and a repertoire-size bias correction was applied to TCR pairs. In a later analysis, false discovery rates were estimated by permuting HLA or CMV assignments 20 times. In a later analysis, co-occurring TCRs were grouped with DBSCAN, and TCRdist sequence similarity was added when clustering was performed within HLA-allele-positive subsets. Co-occurrence clustering excluded repertoires with fewer than 30,000 or more than 120,000 public chains, plus five with anomalous nucleotide sharing. In its TCRdb copy, this immuneACCESS table keeps in-frame sequences only and misses some clones. Where compared with another copy, unresolved V genes explain less than half of these, and the others have no known cause. The V and J calls and the clone size are those of that table, but D and trimming were determined from the DNA. The table held for this sample gives under 200,000 clones. The ten largest clones capture 5.5% to 7.5% of the sample.

This receptor was taken from a man aged 25-40 years in good health and CMV-seronegative. The specimen sequenced was PBMCs. The chain couples TRBV6-5 to TRBJ2-3, with TRBD2 matching 11 junction bases. The CDR3 is CASSYSSGRAPDTQYF. The DNA sequence follows: TGTGCCAGCAGTTACTCTAGCGGGAGGGCCCCAGATACGCAGTATTTT.